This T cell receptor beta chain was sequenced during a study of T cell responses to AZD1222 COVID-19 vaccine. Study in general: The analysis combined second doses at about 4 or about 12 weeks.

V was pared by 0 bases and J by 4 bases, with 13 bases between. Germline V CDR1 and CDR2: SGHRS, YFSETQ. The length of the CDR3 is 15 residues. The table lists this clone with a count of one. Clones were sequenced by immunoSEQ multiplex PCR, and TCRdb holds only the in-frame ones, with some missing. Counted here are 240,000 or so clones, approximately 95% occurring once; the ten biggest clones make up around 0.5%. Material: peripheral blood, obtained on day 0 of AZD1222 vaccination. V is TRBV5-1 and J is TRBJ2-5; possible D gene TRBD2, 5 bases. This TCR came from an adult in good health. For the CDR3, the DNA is TGCGCCAGCAGCTTGGAACTAGGCTATGGAGAGACCCAGTACTTC. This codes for CASSLELGYGETQYF.